Here is one T cell receptor (beta chain) with its context. No antigen is known for it. Germline CDR1 LGHNA, CDR2 YNFKEQ. This CDR3 is 16 amino acids long. The trim removed 0 bases at V and 6 bases at J, leaving 5 bases unmatched. MiXCR, applied by TCRdb to the RT-PCR reads, yields one record per CDR3 protein. The sample records under 850,000 distinct CDR3 sequences, around 20% being singletons. This record belongs to a study of response to subunit inactivated influenza vaccine. General study results and limits: It was suggested by the authors that few new T cells are recruited by each seasonal influenza vaccination.

The chain combines TRBV4-2 with TRBJ1-5; 10 positions agree with TRBD1. This receptor was identified in a man between 50 and 59 years old who received an inactivated influenza vaccine. Specimen: PBMCs from blood, collected roughly 5 days after vaccination. CDR3 sequence (DNA): TGTGCCAGCAGCCAAGAAGGTGGGACAGGGGTTCAGCCCCAGCATTTT. As protein: CASSQEGGTGVQPQHF.